One and the same sample provided the 13 T cell receptor beta chains below, sequenced in a study of cytomegalovirus exposure and HLA in healthy donors. With 60 Vbeta and 13 Jbeta primers, the PCR was carried out. The protocol was immunoSEQ multiplex PCR, while the TCRdb copy is restricted to in-frame clones and leaves out a portion. The table shows fewer than 110,000 clones, with 65% to 80% occurring only once. Sequenced input: PBMCs. These receptor sequences come from a woman between 18 and 29 years old in good health and CMV-seropositive.

The V call is TRBV23-1, the J call TRBJ1-2; TRBD1 aligns across 8 bases. TRBV23-1 is an ORF; its function is uncertain. This CDR3 is 18 amino acids long. V was pared by 0 bases and J by 1 base, with 10 bases of the junction left unmatched. In DNA form, the CDR3 reads TGCGCCAGCAGTCAATCTAAGGGACAGGTAACTAGTAACTATGGCTACACCTTC. Its translation: CASSQSKGQVTSNYGYTF.

The genes are TRBV28 and TRBJ1-2; D is undetermined. V was clipped by 6 bases and J by 0 bases, with 17 bases between them. The V gene's germline CDR1 is MDHEN and CDR2 SYDVKM. The CDR3 length is 16 residues. The DNA of the CDR3 is TGTGCCAGCAGCCCGGGGTGGTTAGGGTCTAACTATGGCTACACCTTC. Protein: CASSPGWLGSNYGYTF.

This clone appeared once. The chain combines TRBV4-1 with TRBJ2-7; D is possibly TRBD1 (6 bases). This CDR3 spans 15 amino acids. Trimming stripped 2 bases from V and 1 base from J, with 12 bases between. Germline assignment: CDR1 MGHRA and CDR2 YSYEKL. The CDR3 spells CASSQQDTGSYEQYF. The CDR3 nucleotides read TGCGCCAGCAGCCAACAGGACACAGGGTCCTACGAGCAGTACTTC.

This chain links TRBV7-3 with TRBJ2-3, with 8 positions matching TRBD2. J lost 4 bases, V lost 4 bases, and 1 base had no gene match. Germline V gene data show CDR1 as SGHTA and CDR2 as FQGTGA. The CDR3 totals 13 residues. The CDR3 sequence: CASSSGGADTQYF. The CDR3 DNA is TGTGCCAGCAGCTCGGGGGGGGCAGATACGCAGTATTTT.

J is TRBJ2-3 and V is TRBV5-1; D is undetermined. The CDR3 runs 12 residues. Looked up from germline, CDR1 is SGHRS and CDR2 is YFSETQ. V was shortened by 7 bases and J by 2 bases, with 8 bases between the two germline ends. Written as DNA, the CDR3 is TGCGCCAGCGCGAAGAACACAGATACGCAGTATTTT. This codes for CASAKNTDTQYF.

V gene TRBV28 combines with J gene TRBJ1-5, with D perhaps matching TRBD1 (6 bases). The CDR3 length is 20 residues. Looked up from germline, CDR1 is MDHEN and CDR2 is SYDVKM. The V gene lost 1 base and the J gene lost 3 bases, with 25 bases spanning the gap. For the CDR3, the DNA is TGTGCCAGCAGTTTATCTTGGCTTCAGGCCTGGACAGAGCCCAATCAGCCCCAGCATTTT. It is translated as CASSLSWLQAWTEPNQPQHF. Using reference TRBV28 and TRBJ1-5 for the parts outside the CDR3, the full variable domain is DVKVTQSSRYLVKRTGEKVFLECVQDMDHENMFWYRQDPGLGLRLIYFSYDVKMKEKGDIPEGYSVSREKKERFSLILESASTNQTSMYLCASSLSWLQAWTEPNQPQHFGDGTRLSIL.

CDR3 nucleotides: TGTGCCAGCAGCAACTCCTTTAGGGGGGACTTACGACAGGGGGCGGCTCAGCCCCAGCATTTT. Amino acid sequence: CASSNSFRGDLRQGAAQPQHF. V gene TRBV21-1 combines with J gene TRBJ1-5; TRBD1 is the table's D call and was not checked against the DNA. TRBV21-1 is classified as a pseudogene. The CDR3 is made up of 21 amino acids.

This chain links TRBV5-4 with TRBJ2-5; possibly TRBD2 for D (5 bases). The germline gives CDR1 SGHNT, CDR2 YYREEE (reference sequence). Trimming pared 5 bases from V and 4 bases from J, leaving 24 bases between. CDR3 length: 17 residues. CDR3 sequence reads: CASRSWAGAVGLETQYF. The CDR3 DNA reads as TGTGCCAGCAGGTCCTGGGCGGGCGCAGTCGGGTTAGAGACCCAGTACTTC.

The V gene is TRBV5-5, the J gene TRBJ2-7, with D perhaps TRBD2 (5 bases). V was clipped by 3 bases and J by 7 bases, with 26 bases between them. This CDR3 contains 17 residues. Per the germline V gene, CDR1 is SGHKS and CDR2 is YYEKEE (reference sequence). The CDR3 DNA reads as TGTGCCAGCAGCTCCACCACACAGAGTGGATTGGGGAGTGAGCAGTACTTC. Protein: CASSSTTQSGLGSEQYF.

This sequence joins TRBV6-4 and TRBJ2-1; D perhaps matches TRBD2 (6 bases). CDR3 length equals 13 residues. CDR1 MRHNA and CDR2 SNTAGT come from the germline V gene. V gave up 8 bases and J gave up 4 bases, with 12 bases separating them. The CDR3 DNA follows: TGTGCCAGCGCCCTAGCGCCATACAATGAGCAGTTCTTC. Its translation is CASALAPYNEQFF.

The chain links TRBV5-1 to TRBJ2-3, with a weak D call TRBD2 (6 bases). This CDR3 region has 15 residues. Germline CDR1 is SGHRS and CDR2 is YFSETQ. V dropped 2 bases and J dropped 6 bases, with 16 bases sitting between them. CDR3 region: CASSFGTEAGDTQYF. CDR3 in DNA: TGCGCCAGCAGCTTTGGGACTGAGGCAGGGGATACGCAGTATTTT.

The chain recombines TRBV10-3 with TRBJ1-1, with TRBD1 as a possible D gene (6 bases). V lost 7 bases, J lost 0 bases, and 9 bases lay in between. CDR1 and CDR2 from the germline V gene are ENHRY and SYGVKD. There are 13 residues in the CDR3. CDR3 nucleotide sequence: TGTGCCATCACTGACAGGCTGAACACTGAAGCTTTCTTT. Protein sequence: CAITDRLNTEAFF.

V is TRBV5-1 and J is TRBJ1-2; maybe TRBD1 (5 bases). The CDR3 runs to 19 residues. CDR1 and CDR2 (germline): SGHRS, YFSETQ. V was trimmed by 4 bases and J by 8 bases, leaving 33 bases between them. The CDR3 sequence is CASSPPTGIPKKTRDGYTF. The DNA of the CDR3 is TGCGCCAGCAGCCCGCCTACCGGGATCCCTAAAAAAACGCGGGACGGCTACACCTTC.